This T cell receptor (beta chain) was documented in a study of T cell responses to AZD1222 COVID-19 vaccine. Trimming took off 3 bases at V and 0 bases at J, with 8 bases between the two ends. The germline CDR1 and CDR2 sequences are SGHAT and FQDESV (reference sequence). The CDR3 loop spans 14 amino acids. Here immunoSEQ multiplex PCR was the method, and the copy in TCRdb shows in-frame clones only, minus some. Altogether 120,000 or so clones are present, approximately 85% being singletons, with the ten largest covering roughly 9.1%. In the case of this clone: What it binds is unknown.

Study observations and caveats: Spike-specific TCR breadth rose after two AZD1222 doses, and depth rose as well. The study identified only six AZD1222 recipients as seropositive at baseline.

This receptor was identified in an adult in good health. The material was peripheral blood, obtained on day 0 of AZD1222 vaccination. The chain couples TRBV11-1 to TRBJ1-2, with D hard to call. CDR3 sequence: CASSFTRANYGYTF. The CDR3 DNA sequence: TGTGCCAGCAGCTTCACAAGGGCTAACTATGGCTACACCTTC.